This T cell receptor (beta chain) stems from a study of cytomegalovirus exposure and HLA in healthy donors. Primers: 60 Vbeta forward and 13 Jbeta reverse. Here immunoSEQ multiplex PCR was the method, and the copy in TCRdb shows in-frame clones only, minus some. The table has 100,000 to 150,000 clones, around three fifths seen once. Turning to this clone: Its antigen is as yet unknown.

Study-level results: It has been reported that TCR beta sequences accurately predicted the HLA-A and HLA-B alleles of most subjects. A few chains tied to CMV proved CMV antigen-specific in vitro. Later analysis suggested most CMV-associated TCR beta chains were HLA-restricted. When the data were analyzed later, several of the most significant clusters appeared to be linked to common viral pathogens.

Germline V gene data show CDR1 as SGDLS and CDR2 as YYNGEE. CDR3 length: 18 residues. V gave up 3 bases and J gave up 1 base; unmatched junction bases: 9. The specimen was PBMCs. J is TRBJ2-1 and V is TRBV9, with TRBD2 identical over 11 bases. The receptor was derived from a woman in her forties in good health and CMV-seropositive. CDR3 amino acids: CASSAPLAGVGSYNEQFF. The CDR3 bases are TGTGCCAGCAGCGCCCCACTAGCGGGGGTAGGTTCCTACAATGAGCAGTTCTTC.